This T cell receptor beta chain was observed in a study of blood T cell repertoires in COVID-19. Study-wide background: Researchers got acute and convalescent COVID-19 samples from the United States, Italy and Spain. Nucleic acid was either cDNA or gDNA, and it came from T cells, B-cell-depleted T cells, or PBMCs.

CDR1 MNHEY and CDR2 SMNVEV come from the germline V gene (reference sequence). CDR3 length: 13 residues. Trimming left V 3 bases short and J 1 base short, with 7 bases between. Original analysis: Estimates of nucleated cell counts were drawn from the amplification of reference gene primers. This table comes from immunoSEQ multiplex PCR, and its TCRdb copy is limited to in-frame clones, with some not included. The DNA was the basis for D and trimming; V, J and clone size are from that table. The profile covers 100,000 to 150,000 clones, with 60% to 80% appearing a single time and over 4.5% taken by the ten largest.

This chain joins TRBV27 and TRBJ2-7; TRBD1 is a possible D gene (5 bases). This clonotype originated in a man aged 60 to 75 with acute or convalescent COVID-19. The sample comprised peripheral blood. The CDR3 DNA is TGTGCCAGCAGTTTGAGACAGTCCTACGAGCAGTACTTC. Amino acids: CASSLRQSYEQYF.